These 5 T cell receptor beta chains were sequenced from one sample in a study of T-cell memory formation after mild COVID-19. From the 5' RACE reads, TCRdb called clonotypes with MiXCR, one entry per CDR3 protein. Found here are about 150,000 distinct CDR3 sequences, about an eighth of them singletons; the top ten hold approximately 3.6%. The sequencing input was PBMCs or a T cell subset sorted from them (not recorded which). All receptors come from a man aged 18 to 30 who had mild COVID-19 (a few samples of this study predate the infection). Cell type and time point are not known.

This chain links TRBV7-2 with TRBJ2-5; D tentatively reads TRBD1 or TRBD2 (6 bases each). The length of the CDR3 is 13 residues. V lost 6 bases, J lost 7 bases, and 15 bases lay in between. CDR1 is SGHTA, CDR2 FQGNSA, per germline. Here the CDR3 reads CASRRPGAGTQYF. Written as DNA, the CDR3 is TGTGCCAGCAGGCGACCGGGGGCGGGGACCCAGTACTTC.

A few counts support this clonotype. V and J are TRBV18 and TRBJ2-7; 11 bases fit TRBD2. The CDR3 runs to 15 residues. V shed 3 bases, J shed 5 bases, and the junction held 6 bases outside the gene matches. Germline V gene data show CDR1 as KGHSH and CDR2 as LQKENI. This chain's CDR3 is CASSPSGGAENEQYF. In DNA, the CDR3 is TGTGCCAGCTCACCTAGCGGGGGGGCCGAAAACGAGCAGTACTTC.

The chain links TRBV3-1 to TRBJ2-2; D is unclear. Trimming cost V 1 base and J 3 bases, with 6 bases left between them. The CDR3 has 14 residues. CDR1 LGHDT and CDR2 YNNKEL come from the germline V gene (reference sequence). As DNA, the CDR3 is TGTGCCAGCAGCCAAGTCCGGTACACCGGGGAGCTGTTTTTT. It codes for CASSQVRYTGELFF.

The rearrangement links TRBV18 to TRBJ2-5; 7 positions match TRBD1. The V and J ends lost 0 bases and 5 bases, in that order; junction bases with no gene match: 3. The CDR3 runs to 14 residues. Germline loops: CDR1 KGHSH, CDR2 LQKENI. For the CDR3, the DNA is TGTGCCAGCTCACCACCGTCCAGGGGGGAGACCCAGTACTTC. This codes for CASSPPSRGETQYF.

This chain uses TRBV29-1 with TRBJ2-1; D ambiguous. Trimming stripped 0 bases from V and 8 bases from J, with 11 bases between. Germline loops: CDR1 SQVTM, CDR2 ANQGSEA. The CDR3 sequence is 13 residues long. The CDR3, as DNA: TGCAGCGTTGAAGATCGATACATCCATGAGCAGTTCTTC. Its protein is CSVEDRYIHEQFF.